Listed below are T cell receptor beta chains from one sample, sequenced in a study of identical twins. A single record per CDR3 protein comes from TCRdb applying MiXCR to the 5' RACE reads. The sample carries just under 550,000 distinct CDR3 sequences, approximately 16% recorded once. Another study also made use of these data, one on yellow fever vaccine responses in identical twins.

Source material: CD4+ T cells sorted from blood. Receptors were obtained from a woman younger than 30 in good health. Each CDR3 is given with its conserved first and last residue. D genes are given only for firm matches. Some rows have no size entry. The others give once, few or many, or a class for an expanded clone.

TRBV11-2	-	-	TRBJ2-7	TGTGCCAGCAGCTTAGAGGCGGGGACCTCCTACGAGCAGTACTTC	CASSLEAGTSYEQYF
TRBV2	-	-	TRBJ2-1	TGTGCCAGCAACGAGGGATTAGCTTACAATGAGCAGTTCTTC	CASNEGLAYNEQFF
TRBV3-1	-	many	TRBJ2-7	TGTGCCAGCAGCCAAGATTTGAAATTGGAGCAGTACTTC	CASSQDLKLEQYF
TRBV18	TRBD1	-	TRBJ2-6	TGTGCCAGCCCCGACCCGGGACAGAGCTCTGGGGCCAACGTCCTGACTTTC	CASPDPGQSSGANVLTF
TRBV7-2	TRBD2	many	TRBJ2-2	TGTGCCAGCAGCTTTACTAGCGGATCCGGGGAGCTGTTTTTT	CASSFTSGSGELFF
TRBV7-6	TRBD1	few	TRBJ2-1	TGTGCCAGCGGTGTAAACAGGGGGCCGTATGAGCAGTTCTTC	CASGVNRGPYEQFF
TRBV7-8	TRBD2	-	TRBJ2-3	TGTGCCAGCAGCTCCCAGGGTAGCGGGAGTGGAGATACGCAGTATTTT	CASSSQGSGSGDTQYF
TRBV24-1	-	few	TRBJ2-3	TGTGCCACCAGTGATTCAGGTCGGATCGCAGATACGCAGTATTTT	CATSDSGRIADTQYF
TRBV19	-	few	TRBJ1-6	TGTGCCAGTCAGGCGTCCTATAATTCACCCCTCCACTTT	CASQASYNSPLHF
TRBV12-3/TRBV12-4	TRBD1	few	TRBJ1-1	TGTGCCAGCAGTCTACGACAGGGTTCGAACACTGAAGCTTTCTTT	CASSLRQGSNTEAFF
TRBV7-7	-	-	TRBJ2-1	TGTGCCAGCAGCTTAGAGGGCCGGGCCCCCTACAATGAGCAGTTCTTC	CASSLEGRAPYNEQFF
TRBV12-3/TRBV12-4	-	few	TRBJ1-3	TGTGCCAGCAGTCTAGGGGGGACCCCGGCCATGGCTAACACCATATATTTT	CASSLGGTPAMANTIYF
TRBV24-1	-	-	TRBJ2-7	TGTGCCACCAGTGATCCCCGGGACGGTACCTACGAGCAGTACTTC	CATSDPRDGTYEQYF
TRBV3-1	TRBD1	few	TRBJ1-1	TGTGCCAGCAGCCAATGGGACAGGGGCGATTTAGGGATCACTGAAGCTTTCTTT	CASSQWDRGDLGITEAFF
TRBV29-1	-	-	TRBJ2-3	TGCAGCGGGCGACGGGGGACCCAAAACACAGATACGCAGTATTTT	CSGRRGTQNTDTQYF
TRBV5-1	-	few	TRBJ2-1	TGCGCCAGCAGCAACGGGGCGGGGACCTACAATGAGCAGTTCTTC	CASSNGAGTYNEQFF
TRBV20-1	TRBD1	-	TRBJ2-6	TGCAGTGCCCATGGACAGGGTGGGTTCTCTGGGGCCAACGTCCTGACTTTC	CSAHGQGGFSGANVLTF
TRBV11-1	TRBD1	few	TRBJ2-1	TGTGCCAGCAGCTTTGTACCGGGACAGGGGGCGAGCAACAATGAGCAGTTCTTC	CASSFVPGQGASNNEQFF
TRBV7-9	TRBD2	few	TRBJ2-5	TGTGCCAGCAGCCCGACTAGCGGGTTGGGAGAGACCCAGTACTTC	CASSPTSGLGETQYF
TRBV27	-	few	TRBJ1-5	TGTGCCAGCAGTTGGGGAAAATTTAATCAGCCCCAGCATTTT	CASSWGKFNQPQHF
TRBV12-3/TRBV12-4	TRBD2	-	TRBJ2-7	TGTGCCAGCAGAGTAGCGGGGAGCTCCTACGAGCAGTACTTC	CASRVAGSSYEQYF
TRBV5-6	TRBD2	many	TRBJ2-5	TGTGCCAGCAGCCCGACTAGCGGGGAGACCCAGTACTTC	CASSPTSGETQYF
TRBV11-2	-	few	TRBJ2-2	TGTGCCAGCAGCCCCCGTGATTTGAACACGAACACCGGGGAGCTGTTTTTT	CASSPRDLNTNTGELFF
TRBV10-3	TRBD2	-	TRBJ2-1	TGTGCCATCGGACTAGCGGGAGAGGATGAGCAGTTCTTC	CAIGLAGEDEQFF
TRBV5-6	TRBD1	many	TRBJ1-5	TGTGCCAGCAGCGTGACAGGGGATAATCAGCCCCAGCATTTT	CASSVTGDNQPQHF
TRBV10-3	-	many	TRBJ2-2	TGTGCCATCAGTGAGGCGGAGGTCACCGGGGAGCTGTTTTTT	CAISEAEVTGELFF
TRBV7-9	-	few	TRBJ2-1	TGTGCCAGCAGCTTAAATCCAGGCTACAATGAGCAGTTCTTC	CASSLNPGYNEQFF
TRBV5-6	-	-	TRBJ2-4	TGTGCCAGCAGCTATGGCGTTGGAGACATTCAGTACTTC	CASSYGVGDIQYF
TRBV21-1	-	few	TRBJ1-2	TGTGCCAGCAGCAAATTTGGGGATTCGAGGTTCTATGGCTACACCTTC	CASSKFGDSRFYGYTF
TRBV3-1	-	-	TRBJ1-1	TGTGCCAGCAGCCAAGAAGGTAACCTTCGAAGGGCTTTCTTT	CASSQEGNLRRAFF
TRBV5-1	TRBD1	few	TRBJ1-4	TGCGCCAGCAGCTTCGGAGGGACAGAGGATGAAAAACTGTTTTTT	CASSFGGTEDEKLFF
TRBV7-8	-	few	TRBJ2-2	TGTGCCATCGCGCCGGGGAGTATTGACACCGGGGAGCTGTTTTTT	CAIAPGSIDTGELFF
TRBV5-1	TRBD2	few	TRBJ2-1	TGCGCCAGCCGTTTGGGGACTAGCGGGTCCCATGAGCAGTTCTTC	CASRLGTSGSHEQFF
TRBV20-1	TRBD1	-	TRBJ2-7	TGCAGTGCAAGGACAGGACCGTCCTACGAGCAGTACTTC	CSARTGPSYEQYF
TRBV27	TRBD2	-	TRBJ2-1	TGTGCCAGCAAAAGGACTAGCGGATACAATGAGCAGTTCTTC	CASKRTSGYNEQFF
TRBV2	TRBD2	-	TRBJ2-2	TGTGCCAGCACTTCCGGGACTAGAGTCACCGGGGAGCTGTTTTTT	CASTSGTRVTGELFF
TRBV5-1	TRBD1	few	TRBJ1-2	TGCGCCAGCAGCGCCGGGACAGTCTATGGCTACACCTTC	CASSAGTVYGYTF
TRBV4-2	TRBD2	few	TRBJ2-1	TGTGCCAGCAACCTTTTAGCGGGAGGGTCCTACAATGAGCAGTTCTTC	CASNLLAGGSYNEQFF
TRBV29-1	-	-	TRBJ1-2	TGCAGCGTTGGCGGGGTCTATGGCTACACCTTC	CSVGGVYGYTF
TRBV12-3/TRBV12-4	-	few	TRBJ1-2	TGTGCCAGCAGTCCGACAGCCTACTATGGCTACACCTTC	CASSPTAYYGYTF
TRBV20-1	-	few	TRBJ2-5	TGCAGTGCTAGACCTGACCCGGGAGAGACCCAGTACTTC	CSARPDPGETQYF
TRBV27	TRBD2	-	TRBJ2-7	TGTGCCAGCAACTCATTCGCGGGAGGGCCCCACGAGCAGTACTTC	CASNSFAGGPHEQYF
TRBV2	TRBD2	-	TRBJ2-1	TGTGCCAGCAGTGAACCTGGGGGTAGCGGGTACAATGAGCAGTTCTTC	CASSEPGGSGYNEQFF
TRBV9	-	few	TRBJ1-2	TGTGCCAGCAGCGCCACCGGATGGGGGGGAGACTATGGCTACACCTTC	CASSATGWGGDYGYTF
TRBV9	TRBD2	-	TRBJ2-2	TGTGCCAGCAGCATCGGGGGGTTGGACACCGGGGAGCTGTTTTTT	CASSIGGLDTGELFF
TRBV6-1	-	-	TRBJ2-3	TGTGCCAGCAGTACCGGACTCCTTACAGATACGCAGTATTTT	CASSTGLLTDTQYF
TRBV20-1	TRBD2	few	TRBJ2-7	TGCAGTGCTAGAGCCCACCAGAAACTAGCGGGAGGGCCCGTATCCCCTTACGAGCAGTACTTC	CSARAHQKLAGGPVSPYEQYF
TRBV29-1	TRBD1	few	TRBJ1-1	TGCAGCGTCGCCAGGGGGCTCGTGAGGAACACTGAAGCTTTCTTT	CSVARGLVRNTEAFF
TRBV4-2	-	-	TRBJ2-4	TGTGCCAGCAGCCAAGCGGTAGGGGACCTCGAGGGGGCCAAAAACATTCAGTACTTC	CASSQAVGDLEGAKNIQYF
TRBV3-1	TRBD2	-	TRBJ2-1	TGTGCCAGCAGCCAAGTGTCGACTAGCGGGAGGGGGGATGAGCAGTTCTTC	CASSQVSTSGRGDEQFF
TRBV4-1	TRBD2	-	TRBJ2-5	TGCGCCAGCAGCCAAGTCAAAGCGGGATTAGGGGAGAGTGAGACCCAGTACTTC	CASSQVKAGLGESETQYF
TRBV12-3/TRBV12-4	-	many	TRBJ2-3	TGTGCCAGCAGAACCACAGATACGCAGTATTTT	CASRTTDTQYF